The rows below give T cell receptor beta chains drawn from one sample of a study of T cells in Graves' hyperthyroidism and ophthalmopathy. A single record per CDR3 protein comes from TCRdb applying MiXCR to the multiplex PCR reads. The sample lists 550,000 to 700,000 distinct CDR3 sequences, just over 45% occurring once. Sequences were obtained from peripheral blood or thyroid tissue (not recorded which). The receptors stem from an adult woman with Graves' disease, either hyperthyroidism or ophthalmopathy (not recorded which). Both conserved end residues are part of each CDR3. The D gene is left open where the match is weak. Clone size is not always given. Where it is, it says once, few, many or a class for expanded clones.

d_gene: -; j_gene: TRBJ2-5; abundance: once; v_gene: TRBV24-1; CDR3nt: TGTGCCACCAGTGACCCCGGGACATCAGAGACCCAGTACTTC; CDR3aa: CATSDPGTSETQYF
d_gene: -; j_gene: TRBJ2-7; abundance: -; v_gene: TRBV20-1; CDR3nt: TGCAGTGCCGATGCGCGGGTTAGCCCCTACGAGCAGTACTTC; CDR3aa: CSADARVSPYEQYF
d_gene: TRBD2; j_gene: TRBJ2-5; abundance: many; v_gene: TRBV20-1; CDR3nt: TGCAGTGCTAGAGTCGAGACTAGCGGATCGAACTTGAGAGGCCCCGAAGAGACCCAGTACTTC; CDR3aa: CSARVETSGSNLRGPEETQYF
d_gene: TRBD1; j_gene: TRBJ1-5; abundance: -; v_gene: TRBV10-2; CDR3nt: TGCGCCAGCGGGGACGACAGGGTGTTTCAGCCCCAGCATTTT; CDR3aa: CASGDDRVFQPQHF
d_gene: -; j_gene: TRBJ1-1; abundance: many; v_gene: TRBV27; CDR3nt: TGTGCCAGCAGTTTTAGTGCCCTTAACACTGAAGCTTTCTTT; CDR3aa: CASSFSALNTEAFF
d_gene: -; j_gene: TRBJ2-1; abundance: -; v_gene: TRBV29-1; CDR3nt: TGCAGCGTGCCGGGACGTGGTTCCTACAATGAGCAGTTCTTC; CDR3aa: CSVPGRGSYNEQFF
d_gene: -; j_gene: TRBJ1-5; abundance: few; v_gene: TRBV24-1; CDR3nt: TGTGCCACCAGTGCTGGGATGGGCAATCAGCCCCAGCATTTT; CDR3aa: CATSAGMGNQPQHF
d_gene: -; j_gene: TRBJ2-7; abundance: -; v_gene: TRBV9; CDR3nt: TGTGCCAGCAGTCAAGAGGGATCGGACACCGGGGAGCAGTACTTC; CDR3aa: CASSQEGSDTGEQYF
d_gene: -; j_gene: TRBJ1-2; abundance: -; v_gene: TRBV2; CDR3nt: TGTGCCAGCAGTGAGTTGGGAACTCCATATGGCTACACCTTC; CDR3aa: CASSELGTPYGYTF
d_gene: -; j_gene: TRBJ1-1; abundance: few; v_gene: TRBV7-9; CDR3nt: TGTGCCAGCAGCCCCCAGGGCGAGGTAGCTTTCTTT; CDR3aa: CASSPQGEVAFF
d_gene: -; j_gene: TRBJ1-5; abundance: few; v_gene: TRBV29-1; CDR3nt: TGCAGCGTTATACAGGGACGGGGTCAGCCCCAGCATTTT; CDR3aa: CSVIQGRGQPQHF
d_gene: -; j_gene: TRBJ2-7; abundance: -; v_gene: TRBV12-3/TRBV12-4; CDR3nt: TGTGCCAGCAGAGAGTTACCGGGGATCGGCTACGAGCAGTACTTC; CDR3aa: CASRELPGIGYEQYF
d_gene: -; j_gene: TRBJ1-4; abundance: many; v_gene: TRBV3-1; CDR3nt: TGTGCCAGCAGCCAAGACGCTCACCCAATGCGTGAAAAACTGTTTTTT; CDR3aa: CASSQDAHPMREKLFF
d_gene: -; j_gene: TRBJ2-2; abundance: many; v_gene: TRBV20-1; CDR3nt: TGCAGTGCGACTAGGGGGGGGGCAACCGGGGAGCTGTTTTTT; CDR3aa: CSATRGGATGELFF
d_gene: -; j_gene: TRBJ1-3; abundance: many; v_gene: TRBV7-2; CDR3nt: TGTGCCAGCAGCTTAGCAGCAGGGGCCTCTGGAAACACCATATATTTT; CDR3aa: CASSLAAGASGNTIYF
d_gene: -; j_gene: TRBJ1-2; abundance: many; v_gene: TRBV5-1; CDR3nt: TGCGCCAGCAGCTTGGCAGGGGCCCTAAGCTATGGCTACACCTTC; CDR3aa: CASSLAGALSYGYTF
d_gene: -; j_gene: TRBJ2-7; abundance: many; v_gene: TRBV6-2/TRBV6-3; CDR3nt: TGTGCCAGCAGCGCGTCCGCCTACGAGCAGTACTTC; CDR3aa: CASSASAYEQYF
d_gene: -; j_gene: TRBJ2-7; abundance: many; v_gene: TRBV5-1; CDR3nt: TGCGCCAGCAGCTTGGGGTTGGGGGGCGCGGACTACGAGCAGTACTTC; CDR3aa: CASSLGLGGADYEQYF
d_gene: -; j_gene: TRBJ2-7; abundance: -; v_gene: TRBV11-2; CDR3nt: TGTGCCAGCAGCTCCCACTTAGGTCCAAAACACTACGAGCAGTACTTC; CDR3aa: CASSSHLGPKHYEQYF
d_gene: -; j_gene: TRBJ1-1; abundance: few; v_gene: TRBV12-3/TRBV12-4; CDR3nt: TGTGCCAGCAGTTCCCAGGGCATGAACACTGAAGCTTTCTTT; CDR3aa: CASSSQGMNTEAFF
d_gene: TRBD1; j_gene: TRBJ2-5; abundance: many; v_gene: TRBV6-5; CDR3nt: TGTGCCAGCAGTTACACCGACAGGGCGGAGACCCAGTACTTC; CDR3aa: CASSYTDRAETQYF
d_gene: -; j_gene: TRBJ1-1; abundance: many; v_gene: TRBV7-9; CDR3nt: TGTGCCAGCAGCCCCGGGGGGTGGAACACTGAAGCTTTCTTT; CDR3aa: CASSPGGWNTEAFF
d_gene: -; j_gene: TRBJ2-5; abundance: -; v_gene: TRBV6-5; CDR3nt: TGTGCCAGCAGTCGACAGGTCGCACAGGAGACCCAGTACTTC; CDR3aa: CASSRQVAQETQYF
d_gene: -; j_gene: TRBJ2-7; abundance: -; v_gene: TRBV6-5; CDR3nt: TGTGCCAGCAGTTCCCCAAGAGGATACGAGCAGTACTTC; CDR3aa: CASSSPRGYEQYF
d_gene: -; j_gene: TRBJ1-1; abundance: -; v_gene: TRBV3-1; CDR3nt: TGTGCCAGCAGTGTCGGCCCAGCCACTGAAGCTTTCTTT; CDR3aa: CASSVGPATEAFF
d_gene: TRBD1; j_gene: TRBJ2-5; abundance: few; v_gene: TRBV7-9; CDR3nt: TGTGCCAGCCAACCGGGACAGGGATCTTCGGAGACCCAGTACTTC; CDR3aa: CASQPGQGSSETQYF
d_gene: -; j_gene: TRBJ1-1; abundance: -; v_gene: TRBV9; CDR3nt: TGTGCCAGCAGACTGACTTTAACGAACACTGAAGCTTTCTTT; CDR3aa: CASRLTLTNTEAFF
d_gene: TRBD1; j_gene: TRBJ2-7; abundance: -; v_gene: TRBV30; CDR3nt: TGTGCCTGGGGGGAACAGGGGAGCGAGCAGTACTTC; CDR3aa: CAWGEQGSEQYF
d_gene: -; j_gene: TRBJ2-7; abundance: few; v_gene: TRBV27; CDR3nt: TGTGCCAGCAACATAAGGCCGAGCTCCTACGAGCAGTACTTC; CDR3aa: CASNIRPSSYEQYF
d_gene: TRBD2; j_gene: TRBJ2-5; abundance: -; v_gene: TRBV15; CDR3nt: TGTGCCACCAGCAGACCGGGACTAGCTCAAGAGACCCAGTACTTC; CDR3aa: CATSRPGLAQETQYF
d_gene: TRBD1; j_gene: TRBJ2-7; abundance: few; v_gene: TRBV27; CDR3nt: TGTGCCACCTCGTCCCGGGACAGTTACGAGCAGTACTTC; CDR3aa: CATSSRDSYEQYF
d_gene: -; j_gene: TRBJ2-5; abundance: -; v_gene: TRBV10-3; CDR3nt: TGTGCCATCAGTGCCCGGGAGCGGATGATGGAGACCCAGTACTTC; CDR3aa: CAISARERMMETQYF
d_gene: TRBD1; j_gene: TRBJ1-2; abundance: -; v_gene: TRBV12-3/TRBV12-4; CDR3nt: TGTGCCAGCAGTACCGGACAGGGGAATGGCTACACCTTC; CDR3aa: CASSTGQGNGYTF
d_gene: -; j_gene: TRBJ1-3; abundance: few; v_gene: TRBV28; CDR3nt: TGTGCCAGCAGTCCAGTCAGGGCTGGAAACACCATATATTTT; CDR3aa: CASSPVRAGNTIYF
d_gene: -; j_gene: TRBJ1-2; abundance: many; v_gene: TRBV12-3/TRBV12-4; CDR3nt: TGTGCCAGCAGTTTGGGGCCCCGGGACACGCATGGCTACACCTTC; CDR3aa: CASSLGPRDTHGYTF
d_gene: -; j_gene: TRBJ2-7; abundance: few; v_gene: TRBV7-2; CDR3nt: TGTGCCAGCAGTTTAGGACTGACAATAGAGCAGTACTTC; CDR3aa: CASSLGLTIEQYF
d_gene: TRBD1; j_gene: TRBJ1-2; abundance: many; v_gene: TRBV4-1; CDR3nt: TGCGCCAGCAGCCCCCCATCGACAGGGACCCAACCGAGAATGTATGGCTACACCTTC; CDR3aa: CASSPPSTGTQPRMYGYTF
d_gene: -; j_gene: TRBJ2-5; abundance: -; v_gene: TRBV3-1; CDR3nt: TGTGCCAGCAGCCAAGATCCAGAAGCGAACTCTTTCCTCGGCGGGACCCAGTACTTC; CDR3aa: CASSQDPEANSFLGGTQYF
d_gene: -; j_gene: TRBJ1-5; abundance: -; v_gene: TRBV30; CDR3nt: TGTGCCTGGAGTGCCGGGGGGATATCGTGGACCCAGCATTTT; CDR3aa: CAWSAGGISWTQHF
d_gene: -; j_gene: TRBJ2-3; abundance: -; v_gene: TRBV7-9; CDR3nt: TGTGCCAGCAGGGGACGCCTAAGCACAGATACGCAGTATTTT; CDR3aa: CASRGRLSTDTQYF
d_gene: -; j_gene: TRBJ2-7; abundance: once; v_gene: TRBV15; CDR3nt: TGTGCCACCAGCAGAGGGTTCCTGGGGGAGCAGTACTTC; CDR3aa: CATSRGFLGEQYF
d_gene: TRBD1; j_gene: TRBJ1-2; abundance: -; v_gene: TRBV5-4; CDR3nt: TGTGCCGTCGACGCGGGACAGTCTAACTATGGCTACACCTTC; CDR3aa: CAVDAGQSNYGYTF
d_gene: -; j_gene: TRBJ1-1; abundance: many; v_gene: TRBV12-5; CDR3nt: TGTGCTAGTGGAAGGGGGTTGAACACTGAAGCTTTCTTT; CDR3aa: CASGRGLNTEAFF
d_gene: -; j_gene: TRBJ1-1; abundance: -; v_gene: TRBV5-6; CDR3nt: TGTGCCAGCAGCACCGACACGAACACTGAAGCTTTCTTT; CDR3aa: CASSTDTNTEAFF
d_gene: -; j_gene: TRBJ1-6; abundance: -; v_gene: TRBV5-1; CDR3nt: TGCGCCAGCAGCCAGACAAGCTTACCCCTCCACTTT; CDR3aa: CASSQTSLPLHF
d_gene: TRBD2; j_gene: TRBJ2-7; abundance: -; v_gene: TRBV10-3; CDR3nt: TGTGCCACTAGCGGACGCCCCTACGAGCAGTACTTC; CDR3aa: CATSGRPYEQYF
d_gene: -; j_gene: TRBJ1-1; abundance: few; v_gene: TRBV29-1; CDR3nt: TGCAGCGCCCTCGCGGGTAACGGGAACACTGAAGCTTTCTTT; CDR3aa: CSALAGNGNTEAFF
d_gene: -; j_gene: TRBJ1-5; abundance: many; v_gene: TRBV20-1; CDR3nt: TGCAGTGCTAGGCGACACTCAAATCAGCCCCAGCATTTT; CDR3aa: CSARRHSNQPQHF
d_gene: -; j_gene: TRBJ2-7; abundance: many; v_gene: TRBV25-1; CDR3nt: TGTGCCAGCAGTGAAGGCGGGGCGTCCTACGAGCAGTACTTC; CDR3aa: CASSEGGASYEQYF
d_gene: -; j_gene: TRBJ1-1; abundance: few; v_gene: TRBV28; CDR3nt: TGTGCCAGCAGTTTATACTCGAACACTGAAGCTTTCTTT; CDR3aa: CASSLYSNTEAFF
d_gene: TRBD2; j_gene: TRBJ2-5; abundance: -; v_gene: TRBV29-1; CDR3nt: TGCAGCGTTGCGGCCGGGACTAGTGATGAGGCCCAGTACTTC; CDR3aa: CSVAAGTSDEAQYF
d_gene: -; j_gene: TRBJ1-2; abundance: once; v_gene: TRBV15; CDR3nt: TGTGCCACCAGCAGAGTAAAACAGTTCTATGGCTACACCTTT; CDR3aa: CATSRVKQFYGYTF
d_gene: -; j_gene: TRBJ1-2; abundance: -; v_gene: TRBV29-1; CDR3nt: TGCAGCGTTGATGGAGGGGTTGGCGGCTACACCTTC; CDR3aa: CSVDGGVGGYTF
d_gene: -; j_gene: TRBJ1-1; abundance: -; v_gene: TRBV20-1; CDR3nt: TGCAGTGCTAGAGACAGGGTGCAGACTGAAGCTTTCTTT; CDR3aa: CSARDRVQTEAFF
d_gene: -; j_gene: TRBJ2-7; abundance: many; v_gene: TRBV9; CDR3nt: TGTGCCAGCAGCCAACTAGGACGCCCCTACGAGCAGTACTTC; CDR3aa: CASSQLGRPYEQYF